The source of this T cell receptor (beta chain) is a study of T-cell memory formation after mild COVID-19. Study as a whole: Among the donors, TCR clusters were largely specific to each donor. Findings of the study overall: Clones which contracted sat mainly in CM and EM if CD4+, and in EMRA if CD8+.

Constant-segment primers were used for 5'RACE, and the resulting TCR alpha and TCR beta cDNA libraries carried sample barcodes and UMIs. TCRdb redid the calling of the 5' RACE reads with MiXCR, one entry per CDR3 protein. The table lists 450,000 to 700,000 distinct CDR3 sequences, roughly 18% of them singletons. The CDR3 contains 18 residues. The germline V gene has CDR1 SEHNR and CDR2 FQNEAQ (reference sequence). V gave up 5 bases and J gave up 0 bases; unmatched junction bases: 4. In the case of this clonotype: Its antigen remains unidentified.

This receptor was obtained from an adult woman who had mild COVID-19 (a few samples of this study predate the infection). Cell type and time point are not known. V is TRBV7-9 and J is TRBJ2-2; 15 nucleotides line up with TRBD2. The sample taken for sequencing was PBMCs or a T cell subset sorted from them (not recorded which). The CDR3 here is CASSPGLAGGSNTGELFF. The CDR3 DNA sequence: TGTGCCAGCAGCCCGGGACTAGCGGGGGGATCGAACACCGGGGAGCTGTTTTTT.